These 17 T cell receptor beta chains share one sample of origin, sequenced in a study of T cells after yellow fever vaccination. TCRdb itself ran the 5' RACE reads through MiXCR, one entry per CDR3 protein. This sample yields some 400,000 distinct CDR3 sequences, of which over 15% are seen a single time; roughly a sixth belongs to the top ten. Sequenced material: PBMCs, taken before the yellow fever booster vaccination. The receptors stem from a young man who received the YFV17D yellow fever vaccine.

The V gene is TRBV6-2 or TRBV6-3, the J gene TRBJ2-3, with 7 bases fitting TRBD2. Germline values: CDR1 MNHEY, CDR2 SVGEGT. The junction had 7 bases not matched to a gene; V was cut back by 4 bases and J by 6 bases. This CDR3 comprises 14 residues. This CDR3 is CASSSGFGRDTQYF. Here the CDR3 DNA reads TGTGCCAGCAGTTCGGGCTTCGGGAGGGATACGCAGTATTTT.

This clonotype was counted ten times or more. The rearrangement joins TRBV20-1 to TRBJ2-2, with 11 bases lining up with TRBD2. The CDR3 sequence is 14 residues long. Germline assignment: CDR1 DFQATT and CDR2 SNEGSKA (reference sequence). The CDR3 loop reads CKHRLAGNTGELFF. For the CDR3, the DNA is TGCAAACACCGACTAGCGGGAAACACCGGGGAGCTGTTTTTT.

Only a few counts were recorded for this clonotype. This chain joins TRBV11-2 and TRBJ1-6; TRBD1 agrees at 10 bases. This CDR3 is built from 15 residues. V dropped 4 bases and J dropped 7; count of bases not matched to a gene: 4. The V gene's germline CDR1 is SGHAT and CDR2 FQNNGV. The CDR3 region is CASSYRDRGNSPLHF. DNA of the CDR3: TGTGCCAGCAGCTACCGGGACAGGGGCAATTCACCCCTCCACTTT.

This rearrangement joins TRBV5-1 to TRBJ2-3, with 8 bases aligning to TRBD2. The germline CDR1 and CDR2 sequences are SGHRS and YFSETQ. Germline trimming cut 6 bases from V and 0 bases from J; bases unmatched to any gene: 6. CDR3 length equals 15 residues. The CDR3 here is CASTWVAGSTDTQYF. The DNA for the CDR3 is TGCGCCAGCACCTGGGTAGCGGGGAGCACAGATACGCAGTATTTT.

This clonotype has only a few counts. The chain links TRBV6-5 to TRBJ2-3, with D hard to call. Germline lookup yields CDR1 MNHEY and CDR2 SVGAGI. V was cut by 1 base and J by 0 bases, with 5 bases left in between. This CDR3 is 14 amino acids long. CDR3 sequence: CASSYFTSTDTQYF. The CDR3 coding sequence is TGTGCCAGCAGTTACTTTACTAGCACAGATACGCAGTATTTT.

The V call is TRBV6-6, the J call TRBJ2-5; either TRBD1 or TRBD2 may supply D (5 bases each). The CDR3 contains 15 residues. Germline lookup yields CDR1 MNHNY and CDR2 SVGAGI (reference sequence). Trimming removed 4 bases at V and 2 bases at J, with 14 bases between. For the CDR3, the DNA is TGTGCCAGCAGTTTCCGGGACGGCTCTCAAGAGACCCAGTACTTC. It yields the protein CASSFRDGSQETQYF.

The genes are TRBV4-2 and TRBJ2-3; D remains unclear. Between the trimmed V and J ends, which lost 0 bases and 3 bases, there was a span of 4 bases. This CDR3 is built from 13 residues. CDR1 and CDR2 from the germline V gene are LGHNA and YNFKEQ. CDR3: CASSQDQTDTQYF. The CDR3 DNA follows: TGTGCCAGCAGCCAAGATCAGACAGATACGCAGTATTTT.

As for this clonotype: The junction departs from germline at one end; a sequencing error may be responsible. J is TRBJ2-3 and V is TRBV20-1, with D perhaps matching TRBD2 (5 bases). Per the germline V gene, CDR1 is DFQATT and CDR2 is SNEGSKA (reference sequence). This CDR3 has 15 amino acids. CDR3 coding DNA: TGCAGTGCCCCACCACCGAGGTCGGGGTCAGACACGCAGTATTTT. Protein product: CSAPPPRSGSDTQYF.

This clonotype has only a few counts. The gene calls are TRBV4-3 and TRBJ2-5; 8 positions match TRBD1. CDR1 and CDR2 (germline): LGHNA, YSLEER. The CDR3 runs to 20 residues. Trimming cost V 0 bases and J 1 base; bases outside gene matches: 16. The CDR3 region has the DNA TGCGCCAGCAGCCAAGAGTTAGTGTCAGGGGGCCCGACCTTCCAAGAGACCCAGTACTTC. Translation: CASSQELVSGGPTFQETQYF.

This clonotype was observed a handful of times. This chain joins TRBV20-1 and TRBJ2-7, with 7 bases fitting TRBD1. CDR3 length equals 13 residues. Germline V lookup: CDR1 DFQATT, CDR2 SNEGSKA (reference sequence). The trim removed 3 bases at V and 4 bases at J, leaving 6 bases unmatched. The CDR3 here is CSASHRGRYEQYF. For the CDR3, the DNA is TGCAGTGCTAGTCACAGGGGTCGGTACGAGCAGTACTTC.

This clonotype was recorded a few times. The chain combines TRBV6-6 with TRBJ2-3, with 13 bases aligning to TRBD2. CDR3 length: 17 residues. Germline V gene lookup returns CDR1 MNHNY and CDR2 SVGAGI (reference sequence). V lost 2 bases to trimming and J lost 3 bases; unmatched junction nucleotides: 5. The CDR3 nucleotides are TGTGCCAGCAGTTACCCAACTAGCGGGGGGGCGACAGATACGCAGTATTTT. This gives the protein CASSYPTSGGATDTQYF.

The chain joins TRBV7-2 to TRBJ1-2; TRBD1 might be the D (5 bases). Germline assignment: CDR1 SGHTA and CDR2 FQGNSA. Trimming pared 3 bases from V and 3 bases from J, leaving 14 bases between. The CDR3 is 15 amino acids. DNA for the CDR3: TGTGCCAGCAGCTTGGGGACCGGGTCTTACTATGGCTACACCTTC. It specifies CASSLGTGSYYGYTF.

This chain uses TRBV7-2 with TRBJ1-4; unclear D gene. The V end lost 3 bases, the J end lost 8 bases, and 10 bases lay between the germline ends. The germline gives CDR1 SGHTA, CDR2 FQGNSA. This CDR3 is built from 13 residues. CDR3 in amino acids: CASSFRTDEKLFF. The CDR3 bases are TGTGCCAGCAGCTTCCGGACCGACGAAAAACTGTTTTTT.

There are a few counts of this clonotype. The chain is built from TRBV5-5 and TRBJ2-7; D might be TRBD1 or TRBD2, each matching 5 bases. Germline lookup yields CDR1 SGHKS and CDR2 YYEKEE (reference sequence). Trimming left V 1 base short and J 3 bases short, with 8 bases between. The CDR3 extends over 13 amino acids. For the CDR3, the DNA is TGTGCCAGCAGCTTGTGGGGGAACTACGAGCAGTACGTC. It translates to CASSLWGNYEQYV.

This chain connects TRBV5-1 to TRBJ1-6; D ambiguous. Germline CDR1 is SGHRS and CDR2 is YFSETQ. The CDR3 totals 16 residues. Trimming pared 4 bases from V and 11 bases from J, leaving 22 bases between. For the CDR3, the DNA is TGCGCCAGCAGCCTGGGAGGACCCTCTGATAGTACACCCCTCCACTTT. It encodes CASSLGGPSDSTPLHF.

This clonotype was observed a few times. This sequence joins TRBV20-1 and TRBJ2-2; TRBD2 aligns across 8 bases. The CDR3 has 14 residues. Losses at the gene ends were 1 base for V and 3 bases for J; bases not matched to a gene: 1. Germline assignment: CDR1 DFQATT and CDR2 SNEGSKA (reference sequence). CDR3 sequence reads: CSARGLAHTGELFF. As DNA, the CDR3 is TGCAGTGCTAGAGGACTAGCGCACACCGGGGAGCTGTTTTTT.

This sequence joins TRBV5-1 and TRBJ2-5; D is unresolved. Trimming took 4 bases from V and 0 from J, leaving 7 bases between them. Germline V gene data show CDR1 as SGHRS and CDR2 as YFSETQ. This CDR3 contains 13 residues. CDR3 nucleotides: TGCGCCAGCAGCATCGGAAACCAAGAGACCCAGTACTTC. It is translated as CASSIGNQETQYF.